This T cell receptor beta chain was sequenced for a study of siplizumab effects on memory and regulatory T cells. Whole-study results and caveats: There were only a minor fraction of alloreactive clones that mapped to unstimulated subsets.

Some 100,000 TCR templates were measured in each sample. Generated by immunoSEQ multiplex PCR, the TCRdb table keeps only in-frame clones and is missing some. The table has 90,000 to 120,000 clones, around 94% seen once. Trimming removed 4 bases from V and 5 bases from J, with 17 bases in between. The CDR3 is made up of 16 amino acids. Germline V gene sequence: CDR1 MNHNY, CDR2 SVGAGI (reference sequence). The sample holds one count of this clone. Its antigen remains unidentified. The source is a human donor in good health. The sequenced sample was Tregs sorted from blood. The chain couples TRBV6-6 to TRBJ2-2; TRBD1 might be the D (6 bases). CDR3 nucleotide sequence: TGTGCCAGCAGTTTCGGGACACTCCAGGGAACCGGGGAGCTGTTTTTT. This encodes CASSFGTLQGTGELFF.